What follows are 8 T cell receptor beta chains derived from one specimen sequenced in a study of blood T cell repertoires in COVID-19. The assay was immunoSEQ multiplex PCR, and TCRdb's table has in-frame clones only and misses some. The sample has around 300,000 clones, 85% seen once. What was sequenced was peripheral blood. Receptor source: a human donor in a cohort sampled during active COVID-19.

CDR3 sequence reads: CASSLMRGRELFF. CDR3 nucleotides: TGCGCCAGCAGCCTTATGCGGGGACGGGAGCTGTTTTTT. The gene calls are TRBV5-1 and TRBJ2-2; D perhaps matches TRBD2 (6 bases). With 4 bases removed from V and 9 bases from J, the gap between germline ends came to 13 bases. The CDR3 runs 13 residues. Germline CDR1 and CDR2: SGHRS and YFSETQ. The variable domain in full, with the rest retrieved from reference TRBV5-1 and TRBJ2-2, is KAGVTQTPRYLIKTRGQQVTLSCSPISGHRSVSWYQQTPGQGLQFLFEYFSETQRNKGNFPGRFSGRQFSNSRSEMNVSTLELGDSALYLCASSLMRGRELFFGEGSRLTVL.

This clone was observed once. The gene calls are TRBV27 and TRBJ2-7, with a tentative D call TRBD2 (6 bases). CDR1 and CDR2 (germline): MNHEY, SMNVEV (reference sequence). Trimming shortened V by 8 bases and J by 6 bases, and 17 bases separated the two germline ends. The CDR3 is 13 amino acids. For the CDR3, the DNA is TGTGCCAGCTCCCAACTTCGGGGAGGCGAGCAGTACTTC. Residues: CASSQLRGGEQYF.

The chain uses TRBV12-1 and TRBJ2-1; the table's D gene call, TRBD2, was not cross checked with the DNA. TRBV12-1 is flagged as a pseudogene. CDR3 size: 15 residues. The CDR3 is CASSPPVGGVYEQFF. The CDR3 nucleotides are TGTGCCAGCAGCCCCCCAGTAGGGGGGGTCTATGAGCAGTTCTTC.

In its sample, this clone was seen a few times. This sequence joins TRBV4-2 and TRBJ1-6; 7 bases match TRBD1. This CDR3 is 13 amino acids long. Per the germline V gene, CDR1 is LGHNA and CDR2 is YNFKEQ. With 4 bases clipped from V and 8 bases from J, the junction kept 2 bases outside the gene matches. The CDR3 region is CASSRTGDSPLHF. Written as DNA, the CDR3 is TGTGCCAGCAGCCGCACAGGGGATTCACCCCTCCACTTT.

This chain joins TRBV5-1 and TRBJ1-5, with a weak D call TRBD1 (5 bases). Germline lookup yields CDR1 SGHRS and CDR2 YFSETQ. The CDR3 covers 15 residues. The V end lost 4 bases, the J end lost 1 base, and 12 bases lay between the germline ends. The CDR3 DNA follows: TGCGCCAGCAGCCAGAACCCAGGGAGCAATCAGCCCCAGCATTTT. Translating gives CASSQNPGSNQPQHF.

This clone has a handful of counts. V is TRBV7-9 and J is TRBJ1-4; no clear D. Trimming left V 6 bases short and J 7 bases short, with 21 bases between. Germline V gene data show CDR1 as SEHNR and CDR2 as FQNEAQ (reference sequence). This CDR3 region has 16 residues. CDR3 sequence: CASSHDRGSSGEKLFF. The CDR3 DNA is TGTGCCAGCAGTCACGACCGAGGGTCCAGTGGTGAAAAACTGTTTTTT.

This rearrangement joins TRBV27 to TRBJ1-2, with D unresolved. Trimming removed 5 bases from V and 5 bases from J, with 18 bases in between. The germline V gene encodes CDR1 MNHEY and CDR2 SMNVEV (reference sequence). The length of the CDR3 is 15 residues. The CDR3 region has the DNA TGTGCCAGCAGTCCCCTATCCGAGGGCGGATATGGCTACACCTTC. Translated: CASSPLSEGGYGYTF.

The rearrangement joins TRBV6-5 to TRBJ1-2, with 9 nucleotides matching TRBD1. This CDR3 spans 13 amino acids. Trimming removed 8 bases from V and 6 bases from J; junction bases left unmatched: 7. From germline, CDR1 is MNHEY and CDR2 SVGAGI. CDR3 nucleotides: TGTGCCAGCTACAAAACAGGGGGCGATGGCTACACCTTC. This sequence encodes CASYKTGGDGYTF.